These T cell receptor beta chains were read from a single sample in a study of T-cell memory formation after mild COVID-19. TCRdb fed the 5' RACE reads into MiXCR, producing one record per CDR3 protein. The sample lists about 250,000 distinct CDR3 sequences; approximately 15% were seen once. Sequenced input: PBMCs or a T cell subset sorted from them (not recorded which). Every receptor here comes from an adult woman who had mild COVID-19 (a few samples of this study predate the infection). Cell type and time point are not known. The CDR3 runs from the conserved cysteine through the conserved F or W. D genes are given only for firm matches. Rows give clone size only sometimes, using once, few, many, or a class for an expanded clone.

TRBD2,TRBJ2-1,-,TRBV5-5,TGTGCCAGCAGGAACGGACTAGCGGGAAGGAATGAGCAGTTCTTC,CASRNGLAGRNEQFF
TRBD1,TRBJ2-3,-,TRBV20-1,TGCAGTGCCCTTGGACAGGGTAAAATAGATACGCAGTATTTT,CSALGQGKIDTQYF
TRBD2,TRBJ2-1,-,TRBV7-9,TGTGCCAGCAGCTTAGTTCCCCTAGCGGGTTCCTACAATGAGCAGTTCTTC,CASSLVPLAGSYNEQFF
-,TRBJ2-6,-,TRBV5-4,TGTGCCAGCAGCTTGGAGGGGCCCCGCTCTGGGGCCAACGTCCTGACTTTC,CASSLEGPRSGANVLTF
-,TRBJ2-3,few,TRBV24-1,TGTGCCACCAGTGATTTTATCGCGACAGATACGCAGTATTTT,CATSDFIATDTQYF
TRBD1,TRBJ2-3,many,TRBV7-9,TGTGCCAGCAGACGGGACAGCCACACAGATACGCAGTATTTT,CASRRDSHTDTQYF
-,TRBJ2-6,-,TRBV5-1,TGCGCCAGCATGGGAGCTGGGGCCAACGTCCTGACTTTC,CASMGAGANVLTF
TRBD2,TRBJ2-7,-,TRBV10-3,TGTGCCATCGGACTAGCGGGAGTCCCCGAGCAGTACTTC,CAIGLAGVPEQYF
-,TRBJ1-3,-,TRBV7-9,TGTGCCAGCAGCTTAGGTGCAGGGCTTCACGGAAACACCATATATTTT,CASSLGAGLHGNTIYF
-,TRBJ2-3,few,TRBV9,TGTGCCAGCAGCGTAGGAATACAGGAGAGCACAGATACGCAGTATTTT,CASSVGIQESTDTQYF
TRBD1,TRBJ2-2,few,TRBV6-5,TGTGCCAGCACTCAGACAGGGCTCTACACCGGGGAGCTGTTTTTT,CASTQTGLYTGELFF
-,TRBJ2-1,once,TRBV10-3,TGTGCCATCAGTACGTTAGGGGGGGCCCAAGTTGAGCAGTTCTTC,CAISTLGGAQVEQFF
TRBD1,TRBJ2-5,few,TRBV6-1,TGTGCCAGCACCGGGACAGGGGTTGTGGAGACCCAGTACTTC,CASTGTGVVETQYF
-,TRBJ2-3,-,TRBV11-2,TGTGCCAGCAGCATGACGGATACGCAGTATTTT,CASSMTDTQYF
TRBD2,TRBJ2-1,-,TRBV24-1,TGTGCCACCAGTGACTCAGGACTAGCGGGAGGTAATGAGCAGTTCTTC,CATSDSGLAGGNEQFF
-,TRBJ1-1,-,TRBV14,TGTGCCAGCAGCCTTCAGGGTCAGGGAGAAGCTTTCTTT,CASSLQGQGEAFF
TRBD2,TRBJ2-1,-,TRBV20-1,TGCAGTGCTGGTTTGCTTGGGCTAGCGGGAGGTGGAAATGAGCAGTTCTTC,CSAGLLGLAGGGNEQFF
TRBD2,TRBJ2-1,-,TRBV7-2,TGTGCCAGCAGCTTAGCCCCTTCCGGGACTAGCCTCAATGAGCAGTTCTTC,CASSLAPSGTSLNEQFF
-,TRBJ2-7,many,TRBV2,TGTGCCAGCAGTGACGATAGGGCCTACGAGCAGTACTTC,CASSDDRAYEQYF
-,TRBJ1-3,-,TRBV5-1,TGCGCCAGCAGCTTGGTCTCTGGAAACACCATATATTTT,CASSLVSGNTIYF
TRBD1,TRBJ2-7,few,TRBV11-2,TGTGCCAGCAGCTTAGCCGGGAACAGGGGCTCCTACGAGCAGTACTTC,CASSLAGNRGSYEQYF
-,TRBJ1-3,-,TRBV5-1,TGCGCCAGCAGCCCGGAGGGGGGCCCACTTCGCGGAAACACCATATATTTT,CASSPEGGPLRGNTIYF
-,TRBJ2-1,-,TRBV29-1,TGCAGCGTTGAAGATCTTGGCTGGCTTGGGACCCAGTACAATGAGCAGTTCTTC,CSVEDLGWLGTQYNEQFF
TRBD1,TRBJ1-2,few,TRBV6-6,TGTGCCAGCACCGGACGGGACAGTAACTATGGCTACACCTTC,CASTGRDSNYGYTF
TRBD2,TRBJ2-7,-,TRBV30,TGTGCCTGGAGCAGATCCGCGGGAGTCCCCGAGCAGTACTTC,CAWSRSAGVPEQYF
TRBD1,TRBJ2-7,-,TRBV6-6,TGTGCCAGCAGTTTGTTGGGACAGCCCTCCTACGAGCAGTACTTC,CASSLLGQPSYEQYF
TRBD2,TRBJ2-1,-,TRBV20-1,TGCAGTGCCCCGAAAATAGCGGGAGACAATGAGCAGTTCTTC,CSAPKIAGDNEQFF
-,TRBJ2-7,-,TRBV7-8,TGTGCCAGCAGCTTAGCATATCGGCCGCTCTCCTACGAGCAGTACTTC,CASSLAYRPLSYEQYF
TRBD2,TRBJ2-7,few,TRBV12-3/TRBV12-4,TGTGCCAGCAGCCTCGCGCTAGCGGGAGCTACCTACGAGCAGTACTTC,CASSLALAGATYEQYF
TRBD1,TRBJ1-1,few,TRBV29-1,TGCAGCGTCCCGGGACAGGGGGCTACTGAAGCTTTCTTT,CSVPGQGATEAFF
-,TRBJ1-1,-,TRBV20-1,TGCAGTGCTAGTAATCGGGATCGGCCTGAAGCTTTCTTT,CSASNRDRPEAFF
-,TRBJ2-2,-,TRBV7-3,TGTGCCAGCAGCTCCCCCCTCGGGGAGCTGTTTTTT,CASSSPLGELFF
TRBD1,TRBJ2-7,-,TRBV7-2,TGTGCCAGCCAAGGGACAGGGTTCTCCTACGAGCAGTACTTC,CASQGTGFSYEQYF
-,TRBJ1-5,few,TRBV24-1,TGTGCCACCAGTGACCATAAAGGGGGGAGCAATCAGCCCCAGCATTTT,CATSDHKGGSNQPQHF
-,TRBJ1-3,few,TRBV10-3,TGTGCCATCAGTGAGACTGGGTCCAACACCATATATTTT,CAISETGSNTIYF
TRBD1,TRBJ1-2,-,TRBV15,TGTGCCACCAGCAGAGGGGGAGGGGGCAACTATGGCTACACCTTC,CATSRGGGGNYGYTF
TRBD1,TRBJ1-6,-,TRBV25-1,TGTGCCAGCAGTGCCTCAGGGGGTTCACCCCTCCACTTT,CASSASGGSPLHF
-,TRBJ2-3,few,TRBV5-1,TGCGCCAGCAGCCCCGGGACCTTGCCATCAGATACGCAGTATTTT,CASSPGTLPSDTQYF
-,TRBJ2-1,-,TRBV20-1,TGCAGTGCGCTCACGACCGGGACCCAGGCCTACAATGAGCAGTTCTTC,CSALTTGTQAYNEQFF
-,TRBJ2-1,many,TRBV5-5,TGTGCCAGCAGCTTGACGTTGCGCGGGCAGTTCTTC,CASSLTLRGQFF
-,TRBJ1-6,few,TRBV5-4,TGTGCCAGCAGCGGTGGGGGCTCCTATAATTCACCCCTCCACTTT,CASSGGGSYNSPLHF
TRBD1,TRBJ1-1,few,TRBV4-1,TGCGCCAGCAGCCAACACTGGACAGGGGGAGACACTGAAGCTTTCTTT,CASSQHWTGGDTEAFF
TRBD1,TRBJ1-5,-,TRBV10-3,TGTGCCATCAGTCGGGACAGCAGCAATCAGCCCCAGCATTTT,CAISRDSSNQPQHF
TRBD1,TRBJ1-1,few,TRBV20-1,TGCAGTGCTAGACCGACAGGGATGGGGAACACTGAAGCTTTCTTT,CSARPTGMGNTEAFF
-,TRBJ2-2,many,TRBV5-1,TGCGCCAGCAGCTTGGGACCTAGCTCCGGGGAGCTGTTTTTT,CASSLGPSSGELFF
-,TRBJ1-2,-,TRBV7-9,TGTGCCAGCAGCCCGGGGGGGTGGCACTATGGCTACACCTTC,CASSPGGWHYGYTF
-,TRBJ2-5,few,TRBV7-2,TGTGCCAGCAGCTTATGGGAGGATGGATTTGGCCAGTCGCAGTACTTC,CASSLWEDGFGQSQYF
TRBD1,TRBJ1-4,-,TRBV4-3,TGCGCCAGCAGCCTCGGACAGGACCCAACTAATGAAAAACTGTTTTTT,CASSLGQDPTNEKLFF
TRBD2,TRBJ2-7,few,TRBV6-5,TGTGCCAGCAGCCGATCCGGGACTAGCGGGAGGCCTAGGCCCTACGAGCAGTACTTC,CASSRSGTSGRPRPYEQYF
-,TRBJ1-1,many,TRBV20-1,TGCAGTGCTACGACAGAGAACGGGAGGAGGGCTTTCTTT,CSATTENGRRAFF
TRBD1,TRBJ2-3,many,TRBV5-1,TGCGCCAGCAGCTCGCCCCAGGGGGCACCTTACACAGATACGCAGTATTTT,CASSSPQGAPYTDTQYF
-,TRBJ1-5,-,TRBV18,TGTGCCAGCTCACCATTAGGGTATAGCAATCAGCCCCAGCATTTT,CASSPLGYSNQPQHF
TRBD2,TRBJ2-3,-,TRBV29-1,TGCAGCGTTGCAGCTGGACTAGCGGGAACGGGTGGTACGCAGTATTTT,CSVAAGLAGTGGTQYF
-,TRBJ2-5,many,TRBV5-1,TGCGCCAGCAGCTTAGACGGATACGACCAGTACTTC,CASSLDGYDQYF